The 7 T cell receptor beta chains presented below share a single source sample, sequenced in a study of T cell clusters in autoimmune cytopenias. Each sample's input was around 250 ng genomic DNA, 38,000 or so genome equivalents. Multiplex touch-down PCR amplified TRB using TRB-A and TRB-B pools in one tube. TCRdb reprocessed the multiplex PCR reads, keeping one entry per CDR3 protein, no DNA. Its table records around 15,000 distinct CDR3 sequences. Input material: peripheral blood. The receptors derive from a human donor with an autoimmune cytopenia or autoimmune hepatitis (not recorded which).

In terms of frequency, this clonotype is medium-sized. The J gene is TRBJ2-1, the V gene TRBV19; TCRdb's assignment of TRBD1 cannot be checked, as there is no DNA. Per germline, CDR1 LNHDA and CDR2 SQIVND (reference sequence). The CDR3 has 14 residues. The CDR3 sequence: CASSLERGWGEQFF.

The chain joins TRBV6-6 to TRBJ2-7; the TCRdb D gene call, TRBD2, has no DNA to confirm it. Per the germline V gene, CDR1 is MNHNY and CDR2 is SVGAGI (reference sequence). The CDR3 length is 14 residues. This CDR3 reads CAAGMQREGYEQYF.

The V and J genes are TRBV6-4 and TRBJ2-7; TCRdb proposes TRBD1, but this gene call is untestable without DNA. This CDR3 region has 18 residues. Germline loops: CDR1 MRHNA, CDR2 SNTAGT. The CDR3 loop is CASRSGTRLTPPTYEQYF.

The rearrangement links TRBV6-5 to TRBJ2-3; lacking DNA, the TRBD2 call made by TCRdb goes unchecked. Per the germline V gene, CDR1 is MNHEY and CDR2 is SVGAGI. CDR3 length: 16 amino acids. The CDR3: CASRNPAGGGTDTQYF.

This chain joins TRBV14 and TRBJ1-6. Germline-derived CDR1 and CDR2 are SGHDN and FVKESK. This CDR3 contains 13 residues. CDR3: CASSQGQHSPLRF. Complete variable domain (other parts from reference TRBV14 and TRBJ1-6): EAGVTQFPSHSVIEKGQTVTLRCDPISGHDNLYWYRRVMGKEIKFLLHFVKESKQDESGMPNNRFLAERTGGTYSTLKVQPAELEDSGVYFCASSQGQHSPLRFGNGTRLTVT.

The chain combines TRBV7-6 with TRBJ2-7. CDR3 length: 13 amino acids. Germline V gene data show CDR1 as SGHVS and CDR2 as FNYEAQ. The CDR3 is CASSSDGAYEQYF.

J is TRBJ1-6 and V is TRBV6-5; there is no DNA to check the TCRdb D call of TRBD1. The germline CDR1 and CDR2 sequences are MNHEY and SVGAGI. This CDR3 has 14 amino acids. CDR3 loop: CASSYRGKNSPLHF.